The 18 T cell receptor beta chains given below trace back to one sample, sequenced in a study of breast tumors, draining lymph nodes, adjacent tissues (dated by TCRdb to the mid-2010s). Libraries were built with multiplex PCR. Sequencer: Illumina HiSeq 2000. Using fastp at Q25 and MiXCR, TCRdb reprocessed the public reads and kept productive beta chains. Rows are unified per CDR3 protein, each entry keeping the most common DNA and genes. The sample table holds 200,000 to 250,000 distinct CDR3 sequences, of which roughly 32% were seen once. Just over 1.4% of the sample rests with the top ten. The lymph node samples were taken from the axillary draining lymph nodes of breast cancer patients. Sequencing was carried out using axillary lymph node tissue. Receptor source: a female donor with breast cancer. Some clones in this sample may be carry-over from other donors' samples.

The chain is built from TRBV7-9 and TRBJ2-2; 8 bases fit TRBD1. V trimming: 7 bases; J trimming: 8 bases; junction bases outside the gene matches: 15. CDR3 length: 16 residues. Germline loops: CDR1 SEHNR, CDR2 FQNEAQ (reference sequence). Here the CDR3 DNA reads TGTGCCAGCACCATCGGGCGGGACAGGACTTGGGGGGAGCTGTTTTTT. Protein product: CASTIGRDRTWGELFF.

The chain carries TRBV2 and TRBJ2-1, with 7 bases identical to TRBD1. Germline V gene sequence: CDR1 SNHLY, CDR2 FYNNEI. V shed 8 bases and J 4 bases; nucleotides not matched to a gene: 11. The CDR3 covers 15 residues. The CDR3 sequence: CASLVPGQVYNEQFF. As DNA, the CDR3 is TGTGCCAGCTTAGTTCCAGGACAGGTATACAATGAGCAGTTCTTC. Supplemented by reference TRBV2 and TRBJ2-1, the full variable domain reads EPEVTQTPSHQVTQMGQEVILRCVPISNHLYFYWYRQILGQKVEFLVSFYNNEISEKSEIFDDQFSVERPDGSNFTLKIRSTKLEDSAMYFCASLVPGQVYNEQFFGPGTRLTVL.

On this clonotype: A clone one base away is much larger, so this may be a read error. V is TRBV6-5 and J is TRBJ2-1, with 10 positions matching TRBD1. The length of the CDR3 is 15 residues. The ends lost 5 bases at V and 9 bases at J; junction bases unmatched: 10. Germline-derived CDR1 and CDR2 are MNHEY and SVGAGI. As DNA, the CDR3 is TGTGCCAGCAGTGCCCCGGGACAGGGGACAAGTGAGCAGTTCTTC. Translated, it gives CASSAPGQGTSEQFF.

There are many counts of this clonotype. The rearrangement joins TRBV5-1 to TRBJ1-1; 11 positions match TRBD1. CDR1 and CDR2 (germline): SGHRS, YFSETQ. This CDR3 has 14 amino acids. V was pared by 3 bases and J by 6 bases, with 4 bases of the junction left unmatched. The CDR3 reads CASSWLGQGAEAFF. The CDR3 region has the DNA TGCGCCAGCAGCTGGCTGGGACAGGGGGCTGAAGCTTTCTTT.

This clonotype was observed a single time. V usage is TRBV7-2 and J usage is TRBJ2-3; 9 positions match TRBD1. Germline values: CDR1 SGHTA, CDR2 FQGNSA. Germline trimming cut 1 base from V and 2 bases from J; bases unmatched to any gene: 4. This CDR3 contains 16 residues. CDR3 loop: CASSLGGQGNTDTQYF. CDR3 sequence (DNA): TGTGCCAGCAGCTTAGGGGGACAGGGTAACACAGATACGCAGTATTTT.

This clonotype was counted many times. The J gene is TRBJ2-3, the V gene TRBV6-5, with 8 bases aligning to TRBD2. Trimming cost V 8 bases and J 4 bases; bases outside gene matches: 11. CDR1 and CDR2 from the germline V gene are MNHEY and SVGAGI. This CDR3 comprises 15 residues. The CDR3 region has the DNA TGTGCCAGCCGTTCCGAGCGGGAGAGGCCAGATACGCAGTATTTT. This gives the protein CASRSERERPDTQYF.

The chain links TRBV2 to TRBJ2-3; 12 bases line up with TRBD2. V was pared by 11 bases and J by 5 bases, with 5 bases of the junction left unmatched. Germline-derived CDR1 and CDR2 are SNHLY and FYNNEI. The CDR3 runs to 13 residues. The CDR3 coding sequence is TGTGCCCGACTAGCGGGAGCGGGAGATACGCAGTATTTT. Amino acids: CARLAGAGDTQYF.

This clonotype occurred many times. The chain has TRBV10-3 and TRBJ1-2; possibly TRBD1 for D (6 bases). There are 14 residues in the CDR3. The germline V and J ends were trimmed by 4 bases and 2 bases, with 11 bases remaining between them. Germline-derived CDR1 and CDR2 are ENHRY and SYGVKD. The DNA for the CDR3 is TGTGCCATCAGTGTCCCGGGGGGCAACTATGGCTACACCTTC. Protein sequence: CAISVPGGNYGYTF.

This clonotype showed up many times. V and J are TRBV5-6 and TRBJ2-3; no reliable D call. CDR1 and CDR2 from the germline V gene are SGHDT and YYEEEE. V lost 1 base and J 1 base, leaving 16 bases between the germline ends. CDR3 length equals 17 residues. The CDR3 sequence: CASSLKVQRHRTDTQYF. The CDR3, as DNA: TGTGCCAGCAGCTTGAAGGTACAGCGCCATCGCACAGATACGCAGTATTTT.

The chain couples TRBV24-1 to TRBJ2-7; D tentatively reads TRBD1 or TRBD2 (5 bases each). CDR3 length: 13 amino acids. Per germline, CDR1 KGHDR and CDR2 SFDVKD. The V gene lost 4 bases and the J gene lost 6 bases, with 12 bases spanning the gap. CDR3 sequence: CATSEGRGTEQYF. The CDR3 DNA follows: TGTGCCACCAGTGAGGGCCGTGGGACCGAGCAGTACTTC.

The V call is TRBV29-1, the J call TRBJ1-4; D might be TRBD1 (6 bases). This CDR3 region has 13 residues. The germline CDR1 and CDR2 sequences are SQVTM and ANQGSEA. V shed 4 bases and J shed 8 bases, with 14 bases lying between them. The CDR3 loop reads CSVGGGQVEKLFF. CDR3 bases: TGCAGCGTTGGCGGGGGGCAGGTCGAAAAACTGTTTTTT.

Notes on this clonotype: This sequence may be a read error, since a much larger clone differs from it by one base. This chain uses TRBV6-5 with TRBJ1-4; D possibly corresponds to TRBD1 (6 bases). V lost 5 bases and J 8 bases, leaving 18 bases between the germline ends. From germline, CDR1 is MNHEY and CDR2 SVGAGI. The CDR3 spans 15 residues. The CDR3 protein is CASSHQTGAREKLFF. The CDR3, as DNA: TGTGCCAGCAGTCACCAGACAGGCGCTAGGGAAAAACTGTTTTTT.

This rearrangement joins TRBV28 to TRBJ1-2; no reliable D call. The ends were cut back, 6 bases at V and 7 bases at J, with 18 bases in the middle. The CDR3 is 14 amino acids. Germline V CDR1 and CDR2: MDHEN, SYDVKM. The CDR3 protein is CASSPTAGMGGYTF. Here the CDR3 DNA reads TGTGCCAGCAGCCCTACGGCCGGGATGGGTGGCTACACCTTC.

This clonotype was seen ten or more times. This chain links TRBV4-1 with TRBJ1-2; D unclear. V was pared by 5 bases and J by 4 bases, with 20 bases between. The length of the CDR3 is 16 residues. Germline lookup yields CDR1 MGHRA and CDR2 YSYEKL. Written as DNA, the CDR3 is TGCGCCAGCAGCTACGGTGGAAAGGGCGGGATCTATGGCTACACCTTC. This translates into CASSYGGKGGIYGYTF.

This chain uses TRBV2 with TRBJ1-6, with 8 bases aligning to TRBD1. The CDR3 spans 17 residues. The V gene's germline CDR1 is SNHLY and CDR2 FYNNEI. V dropped 6 bases and J dropped 3; count of bases not matched to a gene: 10. For the CDR3, the DNA is TGTGCCAGCAGCTTGACAGGGGCCCTAGACTATAATTCACCCCTCCACTTT. This translates into CASSLTGALDYNSPLHF.

To note about this clonotype: A read error is likely, as this CDR3 ends without the conserved phenylalanine or tryptophan. This rearrangement joins TRBV10-3 to TRBJ2-7; TRBD2 matches at 7 bases. Germline V gives CDR1 ENHRY, CDR2 SYGVKD. After removal of 6 bases from V and 4 bases from J, the junction contained 12 bases not matched to a gene. This CDR3 has 15 residues. As DNA, the CDR3 is TGTGCCATCAGGCCGAGCGGGACCCCGGTATACGAGCAGTACCTC. The encoded protein is CAIRPSGTPVYEQYL.

This clonotype occurred many times. The gene calls are TRBV4-1 and TRBJ2-7; 11 bases align to TRBD2. Germline V gene lookup returns CDR1 MGHRA and CDR2 YSYEKL. The V gene end was trimmed by 4 bases and the J gene end by 4 bases; junction bases not matched to a gene: 6. This CDR3 has 15 residues. The CDR3: CASSPTSGRIYEQYF. The CDR3, as DNA: TGCGCCAGCAGCCCTACTAGCGGGAGAATTTACGAGCAGTACTTC.

As concerns this clonotype: Its ends do not fully match the called genes, so a read error is possible. The rearrangement joins TRBV2 to TRBJ1-5; D is possibly TRBD1 (6 bases). TRBJ2-3 explains the end of the DNA better; the J call may be wrong. Germline loops: CDR1 SNHLY, CDR2 FYNNEI. CDR3 length: 15 amino acids. CDR3 region: CASRAQGVSNQPQYF. For the CDR3, the DNA is TGCGCCAGCAGGGCACAGGGTGTTAGCAATCAGCCCCAGTATTTT.